Below, 16 T cell receptor beta chains from the same sample are listed, as sequenced in a study of blood T cell repertoires in COVID-19. Produced via immunoSEQ multiplex PCR; TCRdb's table is partial and in-frame only. This table has about 210,000 clones, over 80% appearing once. Input material: PBMCs or T cells enriched from blood (not recorded which). The receptors were sampled from a young man with acute COVID-19.

The genes are TRBV2 and TRBJ1-1, with D possibly matching TRBD1 (6 bases). V was trimmed by 6 bases and J by 1 base, leaving 21 bases between them. CDR1 is SNHLY and CDR2 is FYNNEI in the germline V gene. This CDR3 comprises 17 residues. CDR3 nucleotides: TGTGCCAGCAGGGATAGGATGCTCAGGGGACAGAACACTGAAGCTTTCTTT. Residues: CASRDRMLRGQNTEAFF.

J is TRBJ1-1 and V is TRBV19, with a tentative D call TRBD1 (6 bases). The CDR3 has 17 amino acids. CDR1 LNHDA and CDR2 SQIVND come from the germline V gene (reference sequence). V lost 4 bases and J lost 1, with 19 bases in between. CDR3 protein: CASSRDFRGRKNTEAFF. The CDR3 DNA follows: TGTGCCAGTAGTAGAGACTTCAGGGGAAGAAAGAACACTGAAGCTTTCTTT.

The gene calls are TRBV7-9 and TRBJ1-5; D possibly corresponds to TRBD1 (6 bases). Trimming removed 6 bases from V and 6 bases from J, with 12 bases in between. The CDR3 is 13 amino acids. Germline V gene sequence: CDR1 SEHNR, CDR2 FQNEAQ (reference sequence). The CDR3 is CASSPGVGQPQHF. The CDR3, as DNA: TGTGCCAGCAGTCCAGGGGTAGGTCAGCCCCAGCATTTT.

This chain joins TRBV7-9 and TRBJ2-5, with 8 positions matching TRBD2. The CDR3 length is 13 residues. Germline V gene data show CDR1 as SEHNR and CDR2 as FQNEAQ (reference sequence). J was trimmed by 3 bases and V by 8 bases; bases with no gene match: 5. The CDR3 reads CASGLAFEETQYF. Written as DNA, the CDR3 is TGTGCCAGCGGACTAGCTTTCGAAGAGACCCAGTACTTC.

The chain is built from TRBV30 and TRBJ2-4; D possibly corresponds to TRBD1 (6 bases). The CDR3 covers 13 residues. CDR1 is GTSNPN and CDR2 is SVGIG in the germline V gene (reference sequence). Trimming removed 6 bases at V and 7 bases at J, with 16 bases between. The CDR3 DNA sequence: TGTGCCTGTGCTGTTGGGACATTCAACATTCAGTACTTC. It specifies CACAVGTFNIQYF.

In DNA form, the CDR3 reads TGTGCCAGCAGCCCGGAGACTAGCGGGAGCGGGAGCGGGGAGCTGTTTTTT. This gives the protein CASSPETSGSGSGELFF. The chain links TRBV13 to TRBJ2-2; 12 nucleotides align to TRBD2. J gave up 7 bases and V 5 bases, and 11 bases lay outside the gene matches. Germline CDR1 is PRHDT and CDR2 is FYEKMQ (reference sequence). CDR3 size: 17 residues.

The chain joins TRBV18 to TRBJ2-7; 8 nucleotides agree with TRBD1. This CDR3 contains 17 residues. V trimming: 2 bases; J trimming: 3 bases; junction bases outside the gene matches: 12. Germline V CDR1 and CDR2: KGHSH, LQKENI. The CDR3 here is CASSPRVFGGQDYEQYF. CDR3 nucleotide sequence: TGTGCCAGCTCACCAAGGGTTTTTGGGGGACAGGACTACGAGCAGTACTTC.

This chain links TRBV6-5 with TRBJ1-5; D is ambiguous. Germline CDR1 reads MNHEY; CDR2 reads SVGAGI. V shed 4 bases and J shed 6 bases, with 7 bases lying between them. CDR3 length equals 12 residues. The CDR3 DNA reads TGTGCCAGCAGTTCTCCCTCTCAGCCCCAGCATTTT. Translating it yields CASSSPSQPQHF.

V and J are TRBV7-9 and TRBJ2-7; the match to TRBD2 covers 8 bases. The length of the CDR3 is 14 residues. CDR1 is SEHNR and CDR2 is FQNEAQ in the germline V gene (reference sequence). Germline trimming cut 3 bases from V and 3 bases from J; bases unmatched to any gene: 4. CDR3 loop: CASSLGLGGYEQYF. In DNA form, the CDR3 reads TGTGCCAGCAGCTTGGGACTAGGGGGCTACGAGCAGTACTTC.

The V gene is TRBV12-3 or TRBV12-4, the J gene TRBJ2-1, with TRBD2 identical over 10 bases. With 6 bases clipped from V and 8 bases from J, the junction kept 4 bases outside the gene matches. CDR3 length: 13 residues. As DNA, the CDR3 is TGTGCCAGCAGGGACCTAGCGGGAGATGAGCAGTTCTTC. Protein sequence: CASRDLAGDEQFF.

V is TRBV11-3 and J is TRBJ2-5; possibly TRBD2 for D (6 bases). CDR1 and CDR2 (germline): SGHNT, YENEEA. The V end lost 9 bases, the J end lost 4 bases, and 18 bases lay between the germline ends. The CDR3 is 14 amino acids. Here the CDR3 reads CARPGLPWGETQYF. The CDR3 DNA reads TGTGCCAGGCCGGGACTCCCCTGGGGAGAGACCCAGTACTTC. Combining the CDR3 with reference TRBV11-3 and TRBJ2-5 gives the whole variable domain EAGVVQSPRYKIIEKKQPVAFWCNPISGHNTLYWYLQNLGQGPELLIRYENEEAVDDSQLPKDRFSAERLKGVDSTLKIQPAELGDSAVYLCARPGLPWGETQYFGPGTRLLVL.

As DNA, the CDR3 is TGTGCCAGCAGCCCCGGGGGACATGAGCAGTTCTTC. This gives the protein CASSPGGHEQFF. The chain recombines TRBV7-9 with TRBJ2-1, with D maybe TRBD2 (6 bases). The CDR3 totals 12 residues. Trimming took off 5 bases at V and 8 bases at J, with 10 bases between the two ends. Per the germline V gene, CDR1 is SEHNR and CDR2 is FQNEAQ (reference sequence).

CDR3 DNA: TGTGCCACCAGTGATGAATCACAGGGTTCTTACGGCTACACCTTC. Its protein is CATSDESQGSYGYTF. The chain has TRBV24-1 and TRBJ1-2, with a tentative D call TRBD1 (6 bases). CDR1 KGHDR and CDR2 SFDVKD come from the germline V gene. CDR3 length equals 15 residues. The V end lost 3 bases, the J end lost 8 bases, and 18 bases lay between the germline ends.

This chain uses TRBV30 with TRBJ2-5; 10 bases are shared with TRBD2. CDR1 and CDR2 (germline): GTSNPN, SVGIG (reference sequence). The CDR3 consists of 17 residues. V shed 0 bases, J shed 5 bases, and the junction held 12 bases outside the gene matches. The CDR3 sequence is CAWSVGLAGARGETQYF. CDR3 coding DNA: TGTGCCTGGAGTGTAGGGCTAGCGGGAGCTCGGGGGGAGACCCAGTACTTC.

The chain recombines TRBV28 with TRBJ2-5; perhaps TRBD2 as D (6 bases). The germline gives CDR1 MDHEN, CDR2 SYDVKM. The CDR3 extends over 13 amino acids. V lost 6 bases and J 4 bases, leaving 12 bases between the germline ends. CDR3 in DNA: TGTGCCAGCAGCCGGGGGAGAAGAGAGACCCAGTACTTC. Amino acids: CASSRGRRETQYF. The full variable domain, completed using reference TRBV28 and TRBJ2-5, is DVKVTQSSRYLVKRTGEKVFLECVQDMDHENMFWYRQDPGLGLRLIYFSYDVKMKEKGDIPEGYSVSREKKERFSLILESASTNQTSMYLCASSRGRRETQYFGPGTRLLVL.

This clone was counted a few times. The chain uses TRBV18 and TRBJ2-1; tentative D call: TRBD2 (6 bases). V was shortened by 3 bases and J by 1 base, with 10 bases between the two germline ends. The CDR3 runs 15 residues. CDR1 KGHSH and CDR2 LQKENI come from the germline V gene. The CDR3 nucleotides read TGTGCCAGCTCACCGCAGGAGGGTTCCTACAATGAGCAGTTCTTC. Translating gives CASSPQEGSYNEQFF.